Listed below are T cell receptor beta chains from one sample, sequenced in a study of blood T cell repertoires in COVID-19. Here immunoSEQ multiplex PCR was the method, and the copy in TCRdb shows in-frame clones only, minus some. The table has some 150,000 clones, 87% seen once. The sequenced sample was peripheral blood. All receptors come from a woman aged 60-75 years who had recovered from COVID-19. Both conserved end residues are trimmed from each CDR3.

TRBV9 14 ASSVQSTPPGNTIY
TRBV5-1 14 ASSLGASGGYNEQF
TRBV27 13 ASSLSVEISGEQY
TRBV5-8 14 ASSLRFGGSYNEQF
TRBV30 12 AWSGKQGSGEQY
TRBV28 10 ASSPPRGKLF
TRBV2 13 ASRGDRGRGDTQY
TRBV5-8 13 ASTERGGQNYGYT
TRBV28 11 ASSFPANPGAF
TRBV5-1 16 ASSSNPRGGADNSPLH
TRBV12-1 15 ASSFPGLVCSTDTQY
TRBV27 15 ASSLQQGHVSYNEQF
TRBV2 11 ASSPTGNNEQF
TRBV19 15 ASTAGTGLLGANVLT
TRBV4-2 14 ASSLTSQGSYTEAF
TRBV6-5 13 ASSYSLAGSYEQY
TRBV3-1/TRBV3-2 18 ASSQVKGTGSRWRTDTQY
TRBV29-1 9 SVGTIYEQY
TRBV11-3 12 ASSPGTDRETQY
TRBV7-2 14 ASSLGAGRYQETQY
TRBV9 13 ASSSPGQHSYEQY
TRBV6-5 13 ASSTDRVGGNTIY